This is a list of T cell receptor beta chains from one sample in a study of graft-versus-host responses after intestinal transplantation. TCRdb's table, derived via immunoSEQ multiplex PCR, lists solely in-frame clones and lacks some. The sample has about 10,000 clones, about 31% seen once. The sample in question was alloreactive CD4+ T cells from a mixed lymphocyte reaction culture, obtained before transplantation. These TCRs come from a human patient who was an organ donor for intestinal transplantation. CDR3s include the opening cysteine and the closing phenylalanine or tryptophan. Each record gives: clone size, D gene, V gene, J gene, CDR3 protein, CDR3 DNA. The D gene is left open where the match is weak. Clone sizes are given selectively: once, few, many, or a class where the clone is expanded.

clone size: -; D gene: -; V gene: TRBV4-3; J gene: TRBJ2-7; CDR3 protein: CASSQEVWGYEQYF; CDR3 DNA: TGCGCCAGCAGCCAAGAGGTCTGGGGCTACGAGCAGTACTTC
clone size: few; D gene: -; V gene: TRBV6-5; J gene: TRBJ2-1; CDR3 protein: CASRQSSYNEQFF; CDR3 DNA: TGTGCCAGCCGACAGAGCTCCTACAATGAGCAGTTCTTC
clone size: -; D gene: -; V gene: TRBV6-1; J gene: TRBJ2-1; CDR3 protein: CAGAEDSYNEQFF; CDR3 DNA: TGTGCCGGCGCTGAGGACTCCTACAATGAGCAGTTCTTC
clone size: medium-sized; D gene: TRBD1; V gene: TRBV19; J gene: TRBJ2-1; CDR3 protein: CASSMGQGFYNEQFF; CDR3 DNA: TGTGCCAGTAGTATGGGACAGGGTTTTTACAATGAGCAGTTCTTC
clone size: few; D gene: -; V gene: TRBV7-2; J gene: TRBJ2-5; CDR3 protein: CASSPQWETQYF; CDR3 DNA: TGTGCCAGCAGCCCCCAATGGGAGACCCAGTACTTC
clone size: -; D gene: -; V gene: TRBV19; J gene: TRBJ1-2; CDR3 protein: CASSRDGRYYGYTF; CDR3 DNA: TGTGCCAGCTCAAGAGACGGACGCTACTATGGCTACACCTTC
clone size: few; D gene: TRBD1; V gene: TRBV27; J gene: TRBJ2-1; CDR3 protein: CASSPSYEWGTGVNNEQFF; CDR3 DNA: TGTGCCAGCAGTCCCTCATATGAGTGGGGTACAGGGGTAAACAATGAGCAGTTCTTC
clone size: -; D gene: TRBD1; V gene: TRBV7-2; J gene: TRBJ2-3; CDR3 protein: CASSFWTGGTDTQYF; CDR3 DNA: TGTGCCAGCAGCTTTTGGACAGGGGGCACAGATACGCAGTATTTT
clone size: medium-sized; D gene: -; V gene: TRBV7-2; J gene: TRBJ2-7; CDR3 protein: CASSLAEYYEQYF; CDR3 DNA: TGTGCCAGCAGCTTAGCCGAATACTACGAGCAGTACTTC
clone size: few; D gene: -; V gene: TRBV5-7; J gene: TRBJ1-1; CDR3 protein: CASSFGGLEAFF; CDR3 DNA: TGTGCCAGCAGCTTTGGGGGACTTGAAGCTTTCTTT
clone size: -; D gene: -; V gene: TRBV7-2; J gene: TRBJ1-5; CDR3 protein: CASSFTGTLNQPQHF; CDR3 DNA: TGTGCCAGCAGCTTTACCGGGACGCTCAATCAGCCCCAGCATTTT
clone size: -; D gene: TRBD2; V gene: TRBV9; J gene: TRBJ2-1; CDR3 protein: CASSPAGGAYNEQFF; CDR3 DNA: TGTGCCAGCTCGCCAGCGGGGGGGGCATACAATGAGCAGTTCTTC
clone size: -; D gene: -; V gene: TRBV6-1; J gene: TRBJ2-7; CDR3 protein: CASSAKRAGSFSYEQYF; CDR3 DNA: TGTGCCAGCAGTGCAAAACGGGCAGGATCTTTCTCCTACGAGCAGTACTTC
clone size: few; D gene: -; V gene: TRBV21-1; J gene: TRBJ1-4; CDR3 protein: CASDLRDHRGNEKLFF; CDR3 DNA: TGTGCCAGCGACCTAAGAGATCACCGAGGTAATGAAAAACTGTTTTTT
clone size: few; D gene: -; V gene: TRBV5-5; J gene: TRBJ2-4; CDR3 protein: CASSLGQKNIQYF; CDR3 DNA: TGTGCCAGCAGCTTGGGACAAAAAAACATTCAGTACTTC
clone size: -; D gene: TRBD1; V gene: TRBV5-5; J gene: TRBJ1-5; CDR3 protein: CASSLAVGGVDQPQHF; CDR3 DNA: TGTGCCAGCAGCTTAGCTGTAGGGGGCGTGGATCAGCCCCAGCATTTT
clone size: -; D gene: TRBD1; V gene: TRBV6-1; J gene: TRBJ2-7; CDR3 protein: CASSWRQGMGYEQYF; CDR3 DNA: TGTGCCAGCAGTTGGAGACAGGGTATGGGCTACGAGCAGTACTTC
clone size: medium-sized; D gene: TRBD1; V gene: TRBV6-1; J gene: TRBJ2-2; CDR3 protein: CAGSGQFLSGELFF; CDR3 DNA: TGTGCGGGATCGGGACAGTTTCTTTCCGGGGAGCTGTTTTTT